These 30 T cell receptor beta chains were sequenced from one sample in a study of post-analysis software for immune sequencing data. Regarding the study as a whole: Controls showed lower frequencies than patients for roughly 5 TRBV segments, and TRBV5-6, TRBV5-1 and TRBV20-1 were among these.

For these receptors, no antigen is known. Prepared libraries of TCR beta cDNA carried unique molecular identifiers. TCRdb reprocessed the PCR reads with MiXCR, giving one entry per CDR3 protein. The sample has some 190,000 distinct CDR3 sequences, 29% seen once. The sample taken for sequencing was blood. The receptors here all came from a girl aged 2 to 17 with multiple sclerosis.

This clonotype has more than one count but fewer than ten. V and J are TRBV6-2 or TRBV6-3 and TRBJ1-5; TRBD1 is a possible D gene (5 bases). Deletions cut 6 bases from V and 5 bases from J, with 14 bases between. Germline V gene lookup returns CDR1 MNHEY and CDR2 SVGEGT. The CDR3 contains 14 residues. The CDR3 DNA sequence: TGTGCCAGCAGCCGGGACGGGCCCTATCAGCCCCAGCATTTT. This gives the protein CASSRDGPYQPQHF.

To note about this clonotype: A read error is likely, as this CDR3 ends without the conserved phenylalanine or tryptophan. This chain links TRBV20-1 with TRBJ1-4; the match to TRBD1 covers 8 bases. From germline, CDR1 is DFQATT and CDR2 SNEGSKA (reference sequence). The ends lost 5 bases at V and 4 bases at J; junction bases unmatched: 3. The CDR3 covers 13 residues. The CDR3 DNA reads TGCAGTGCTCCCGACAGGGGTAATGAAAAACTGTTTGTT. This codes for CSAPDRGNEKLFV.

To note about this clonotype: A single base separates this from a much larger clone, so it may be a read error. This chain joins TRBV5-1 and TRBJ2-5; tentative D call: TRBD2 (5 bases). Near its end, the DNA agrees better with TRBJ2-7, so the J call may be wrong. Germline loops: CDR1 SGHRS, CDR2 YFSETQ. CDR3 size: 14 residues. The CDR3 region has the DNA TGCACCAGCAGCTCCCCGGAGGCCACCTACGAGCAGTACTTC. Its protein is CTSSSPEATYEQYF.

This clonotype was recorded at least ten times. V is TRBV20-1 and J is TRBJ2-5, with no clear D. Germline V lookup: CDR1 DFQATT, CDR2 SNEGSKA (reference sequence). The CDR3 is 14 residues long. Deletions cut 8 bases from V and 2 bases from J, with 18 bases between. CDR3 in DNA: TGCAGTTCAAGCTCAACACGGGCTCAAGAGACCCAGTACTTC. Its protein product is CSSSSTRAQETQYF.

The table lists this clonotype with a few counts. The chain carries TRBV7-9 and TRBJ1-2, with D unclear. In germline, CDR1 is SEHNR, CDR2 FQNEAQ (reference sequence). The CDR3 contains 13 residues. V dropped 5 bases and J dropped 6 bases, with 13 bases sitting between them. Here the CDR3 DNA reads TGTGCCAGCAGCCAAAATTCCCTAAATGGCTACACCTTC. Translation gives CASSQNSLNGYTF.

Turning to this clonotype: A much larger clone differs by one base, so this may be a read error. The chain carries TRBV7-2 and TRBJ2-5; 11 bases map to TRBD2. Germline lookup yields CDR1 SGHTA and CDR2 FQGNSA. The CDR3 extends over 16 amino acids. The DNA for the CDR3 is TGTGCCGGCAGCAATAGCGGGAGGGCCATAGGGGAGACCCAGTACTTC. Translating gives CAGSNSGRAIGETQYF. The full variable domain, its missing parts supplied by reference TRBV7-2 and TRBJ2-5, is GAGVSQSPSNKVTEKGKDVELRCDPISGHTALYWYRQSLGQGLEFLIYFQGNSAPDKSGLPSDRFSAERTGGSVSTLTIQRTQQEDSAVYLCAGSNSGRAIGETQYFGPGTRLLVL.

In the case of this clonotype: At one of its ends the junction is not consistent with the germline gene, which may arise from a read error. CDR3 region: CASSLGDSTQPQHF. CDR3 nucleotide sequence: TGTGCCAGCAGTTTAGGGGACAGCACTCAGCCCCAGCATTTT. The V call is TRBV28, the J call TRBJ1-5; 7 bases fit TRBD1. The CDR3 extends over 14 amino acids. Germline V CDR1 and CDR2: MDHEN, SYDVKM.

Here the CDR3 reads CASSLVPWGTNEKLFF. The DNA of the CDR3 is TGCGCCAGCAGCTTGGTCCCCTGGGGAACTAATGAAAAACTGTTTTTT. V usage is TRBV5-1 and J usage is TRBJ1-4; no firm D call. CDR1 and CDR2 (germline): SGHRS, YFSETQ. This CDR3 is 16 amino acids long. V was trimmed by 0 bases and J by 1 base, leaving 10 bases between them.

J is TRBJ2-3 and V is TRBV9; 11 nucleotides match TRBD2. Per germline, CDR1 SGDLS and CDR2 YYNGEE. This CDR3 is built from 13 residues. With 4 bases clipped from V and 6 bases from J, the junction kept 1 base outside the gene matches. CDR3 sequence: CASSRTSGDTQYF. The DNA of the CDR3 is TGTGCCAGCAGCCGGACTAGCGGGGATACGCAGTATTTT. Variable domain in full (rest from reference TRBV9 and TRBJ2-3): DSGVTQTPKHLITATGQRVTLRCSPRSGDLSVYWYQQSLDQGLQFLIQYYNGEERAKGNILERFSAQQFPDLHSELNLSSLELGDSALYFCASSRTSGDTQYFGPGTRLTVL.

To note about this clonotype: A single base separates this from a much larger clone, so it may be a read error. CDR3 amino acids: CASSQDRHYEQYF. CDR3 sequence (DNA): TGTGCCAGCAGCCAAGATAGGCACTACGAGCAGTACTTC. V usage is TRBV4-2 and J usage is TRBJ2-4; D unresolved. The DNA end lines up better with TRBJ2-7; the J call may be wrong. Germline CDR1 LGHNA, CDR2 YNFKEQ. The CDR3 runs 13 residues.

This clonotype was seen repeatedly, ten times or more. V usage is TRBV12-5 and J usage is TRBJ2-7; D gene ambiguous. This CDR3 spans 15 amino acids. CDR1 is LGHNT, CDR2 FRNRAP, per germline. Trimming took off 1 base at V and 0 bases at J, with 10 bases between the two ends. CDR3 amino acids: CASGLGGISSYEQYF. Here the CDR3 DNA reads TGTGCTAGTGGTTTGGGCGGAATTAGCTCCTACGAGCAGTACTTC. Looking up the rest from reference TRBV12-5 and TRBJ2-7 gives the full variable domain: DARVTQTPRHKVTEMGQEVTMRCQPILGHNTVFWYRQTMMQGLELLAYFRNRAPLDDSGMPKDRFSAEMPDATLATLKIQPSEPRDSAVYFCASGLGGISSYEQYFGPGTRLTVT.

This clonotype has more than one count but fewer than ten. The chain uses TRBV21-1 and TRBJ1-2; TRBD1 is the table's D call, not checked against the DNA. TRBV21-1 is noted as a pseudogene. The CDR3 is made up of 19 amino acids. CDR3 nucleotide sequence: TGTGCCAGCAGCAAAGAGACCCCGGACAGGGGGCAAGCTAACTATGGCTACACCTTC. It is translated as CASSKETPDRGQANYGYTF.

This clonotype showed up many times. The genes are TRBV20-1 and TRBJ2-7, with 8 bases identical to TRBD1. The V and J ends lost 5 bases and 5 bases, in that order; junction bases with no gene match: 8. Germline CDR1 is DFQATT and CDR2 is SNEGSKA (reference sequence). The CDR3 spans 13 residues. The CDR3 sequence: CSADRQGTHEQYF. CDR3 in DNA: TGCAGTGCTGACAGACAGGGGACCCACGAGCAGTACTTC.

There are many counts of this clonotype. The J gene is TRBJ2-1, the V gene TRBV7-9, with 8 positions matching TRBD2. The CDR3 totals 15 residues. Germline V gene lookup returns CDR1 SEHNR and CDR2 FQNEAQ (reference sequence). After removal of 2 bases from V and 4 bases from J, the junction contained 4 bases not matched to a gene. The CDR3 nucleotides read TGTGCCAGCAGCTTAAGACTAGCGTCGTACAATGAGCAGTTCTTC. Translation: CASSLRLASYNEQFF.

The chain couples TRBV27 to TRBJ1-5; no definite D call. Germline values: CDR1 MNHEY, CDR2 SMNVEV (reference sequence). Trimming shortened V by 3 bases and J by 1 base, and 4 bases separated the two germline ends. This CDR3 has 13 amino acids. The CDR3 region has the DNA TGTGCCAGCAGTTTGGAAAGCAATCAGCCCCAGCATTTT. It encodes CASSLESNQPQHF.

The chain recombines TRBV28 with TRBJ1-6, with 10 bases lining up with TRBD1. The CDR3 runs 20 residues. V dropped 2 bases and J dropped 6; count of bases not matched to a gene: 16. Germline loops: CDR1 MDHEN, CDR2 SYDVKM. The CDR3 nucleotides read TGTGCCAGCAGTTTACTTGGCGGACAGGGGGGAGCCGAGGGTAATTCACCCCTCCACTTT. It yields the protein CASSLLGGQGGAEGNSPLHF.

This clonotype was seen more than once but under ten times. V is TRBV28 and J is TRBJ1-4, with TRBD1 matching over 7 bases. Trimming cost V 5 bases and J 7 bases; bases outside gene matches: 10. The CDR3 has 15 residues. From germline, CDR1 is MDHEN and CDR2 SYDVKM. CDR3 coding DNA: TGTGCCAGCAGTCCCTTACAGGGGTTCCGTGAAAAACTGTTTTTT. Encoded protein: CASSPLQGFREKLFF.

There are many counts of this clonotype. The rearrangement joins TRBV20-1 to TRBJ2-7; D might be TRBD2 (6 bases). The ends were cut back, 5 bases at V and 7 bases at J, with 15 bases in the middle. Germline-derived CDR1 and CDR2 are DFQATT and SNEGSKA (reference sequence). This CDR3 is built from 12 residues. The CDR3 nucleotides read TGCAGTGCTTCGGGACTCCAGTCGGAGCAGTACTTC. Its protein is CSASGLQSEQYF.

The chain couples TRBV28 to TRBJ1-5; D may be TRBD1 (5 bases). Germline-derived CDR1 and CDR2 are MDHEN and SYDVKM. The CDR3 is 13 residues long. V lost 10 bases, J lost 6 bases, and 16 bases lay in between. The CDR3 sequence: CATHTITGQPQHF. The CDR3 nucleotides are TGTGCCACTCACACAATTACAGGTCAGCCCCAGCATTTT.

The chain is built from TRBV2 and TRBJ2-5, with D unresolved. The germline V and J ends were trimmed by 7 bases and 5 bases, with 17 bases remaining between them. The CDR3 length is 14 residues. The germline V gene encodes CDR1 SNHLY and CDR2 FYNNEI. This CDR3 reads CASKEWVSGETQYF. Written as DNA, the CDR3 is TGTGCCAGCAAGGAGTGGGTCTCCGGGGAGACCCAGTACTTC.

The V and J genes are TRBV5-1 and TRBJ1-1, with TRBD1 as a possible D gene (6 bases). This CDR3 spans 13 amino acids. Germline CDR1 and CDR2: SGHRS and YFSETQ. Trimming took 4 bases from V and 4 from J, leaving 11 bases between them. CDR3 nucleotides: TGCGCCAGCAGCATGGGGGGGGCCACTGAAGCTTTCTTT. This gives the protein CASSMGGATEAFF.

V and J are TRBV7-9 and TRBJ2-7; tentatively, D is TRBD1 or TRBD2 (5 bases each). V was trimmed by 5 bases and J by 5 bases, leaving 13 bases between them. CDR3 length: 13 residues. Per germline, CDR1 SEHNR and CDR2 FQNEAQ (reference sequence). The CDR3 reads CASSPGRGDEQYF. In DNA, the CDR3 is TGTGCCAGCAGCCCCGGAAGGGGAGACGAGCAGTACTTC.

A note on this clonotype: A junction end diverges from the germline sequence, so it may reflect a read error. The chain combines TRBV5-1 with TRBJ2-5; 7 bases line up with TRBD1. With the DNA end fitting TRBJ2-7 better, the J assignment may be wrong. Germline CDR1 and CDR2: SGHRS and YFSETQ. The CDR3 contains 14 residues. The CDR3 DNA sequence: TGCTCCAGCAGCTTACCGGGGACAGTCTACGAGCAGTACTTC. Translated, it gives CSSSLPGTVYEQYF.

Ten or more counts support this clonotype. The rearrangement uses TRBV6-2 or TRBV6-3 and TRBJ2-1; 7 nucleotides align to TRBD2. The CDR3 is 17 residues long. J gave up 0 bases and V 4 bases, and 9 bases lay outside the gene matches. The V gene's germline CDR1 is MNHEY and CDR2 SVGEGT. Here the CDR3 DNA reads TGTGCCAGCAGTTGGGGATTCGGGGGGAGCTCCTACAATGAGCAGTTCTTC. Its translation: CASSWGFGGSSYNEQFF.

The gene calls are TRBV20-1 and TRBJ2-7, with D hard to call. Germline CDR1 DFQATT, CDR2 SNEGSKA (reference sequence). V was clipped by 3 bases and J by 0 bases, with 9 bases between them. CDR3 length: 13 amino acids. The CDR3 loop reads CSASKTVSYEQYF. CDR3 bases: TGCAGTGCTAGCAAAACAGTCTCCTACGAGCAGTACTTC.

This clonotype occurred a few times. The chain links TRBV27 to TRBJ2-5; D remains unclear. The J call is doubtful: the DNA matches TRBJ2-7 better. The CDR3 is 19 amino acids. Looked up from germline, CDR1 is MNHEY and CDR2 is SMNVEV (reference sequence). The CDR3 loop reads CASSLRAGSSNVKAYEQYF. In DNA, the CDR3 is TGTGCCAGCAGTTTAAGAGCCGGGTCATCCAATGTGAAGGCATACGAGCAGTACTTC.

This clonotype has at least ten counts. Here the CDR3 reads CSARPSSYEQYF. The CDR3 DNA follows: TGCAGTGCTAGGCCTAGCTCCTACGAGCAGTACTTC. The rearrangement links TRBV20-1 to TRBJ2-7, with D hard to call. Germline V gene lookup returns CDR1 DFQATT and CDR2 SNEGSKA (reference sequence). The CDR3 length is 12 residues. V lost 3 bases, J lost 0 bases, and 6 bases lay in between.

The chain employs TRBV28 and TRBJ1-4; 7 positions match TRBD1. This CDR3 has 15 amino acids. Germline V CDR1 and CDR2: MDHEN, SYDVKM. V shed 5 bases and J 7 bases; nucleotides not matched to a gene: 10. The CDR3 protein is CASSLRDSDTEKLFF. The CDR3, as DNA: TGTGCCAGCAGTCTCCGGGACAGTGACACTGAAAAACTGTTTTTT.

The V gene is TRBV30, the J gene TRBJ1-5; D not certain. The CDR3 totals 14 residues. Per germline, CDR1 GTSNPN and CDR2 SVGIG (reference sequence). Trimming stripped 3 bases from V and 3 bases from J, with 12 bases between. As DNA, the CDR3 is TGTGCCTGGAGAGGACGACGGTACAATCAGCCCCAGCATTTT. Amino acid sequence: CAWRGRRYNQPQHF.

The V gene is TRBV5-5, the J gene TRBJ1-3, with no clear D. The germline gives CDR1 SGHKS, CDR2 YYEKEE (reference sequence). This CDR3 is built from 13 residues. The V gene lost 9 bases and the J gene lost 0 bases, with 10 bases spanning the gap. The CDR3 coding sequence is TGTGCCACCTCAGAATACTCTGGAAACACCATATATTTT. It specifies CATSEYSGNTIYF.